This TCR beta chain was sequenced for a study of T cell changes during pregnancy in multiple sclerosis. Clones were read by immunoSEQ multiplex PCR, and TCRdb kept only the in-frame ones, dropping some. The data show about 92,000 clones, approximately 92% seen once. This clone has just one count. Material: peripheral blood, obtained in the first trimester of pregnancy. The receptor was derived from a female donor with multiple sclerosis, enrolled in a pregnancy study.

The CDR3 bases are TGTGCCAGCAGCTCCGGGACTAGCGGGAGAACTCCAGATACGCAGTATTTT. Translating gives CASSSGTSGRTPDTQYF. The rearrangement links TRBV7-9 to TRBJ2-3, with 14 bases lining up with TRBD2. There are 17 residues in the CDR3. Germline V lookup: CDR1 SEHNR, CDR2 FQNEAQ (reference sequence). Trimming cost V 4 bases and J 4 bases; bases outside gene matches: 7.